A selection of T cell receptor beta chains follows, all from one sample in a study of T-cell reconstitution after alpha-beta-depleted transplantation in children. MiXCR was run by TCRdb on the PCR reads, yielding one entry per CDR3 protein. The data contain 150,000 to 200,000 distinct CDR3 sequences, roughly 6% of them singletons. Here the sequenced sample was PBMCs, taken before TCRalphabeta/CD19-depleted stem cell transplant. Receptor source: a girl under three years old with combined immunodeficiency, due to receive a stem cell transplant. Both conserved end residues are part of each CDR3. D genes are given only for firm matches. Expanded clones get a size class; other rows say once, few or many, or leave the size out.

TGCGCCAGCAGCTACGCGGGAGTCTATGAGCAGTTCTTC	CASSYAGVYEQFF	many	TRBV5-1	TRBJ2-1	13	TRBD2
TGTGCCAGCAGCTCCCCACTCGGGACTCGGAAGTTCTTC	CASSSPLGTRKFF	many	TRBV7-2	TRBJ2-1	13	.
TGCGCCAGCAGCTCCAACAGGGAGGAAGTATGGAACACTGAAGCTTTCTTT	CASSSNREEVWNTEAFF	.	TRBV5-1	TRBJ1-1	17	.
TGTGCCAATTCGGGACAGCCCAAGGACACCGGGGAGCTGTTTTTT	CANSGQPKDTGELFF	many	TRBV11-2	TRBJ2-2	15	TRBD1
TGTGCCAGCAGTCCGGGACTAGCGGGGTCAAACTACGAGCAGTACTTC	CASSPGLAGSNYEQYF	many	TRBV6-2/TRBV6-3	TRBJ2-7	16	TRBD2
TGTGCCAGCAGCCCCAGGCGGCCGACAGGCCGCTACGAGCAGTACTTC	CASSPRRPTGRYEQYF	many	TRBV6-7	TRBJ2-7	16	.
TGTGCCAGCAGCTTGGGGGGCCTAGCAAACATTCAGTACTTC	CASSLGGLANIQYF	many	TRBV5-6	TRBJ2-4	14	.
TGTGCCAGCAGTGAATCAGGACTCAATCAGCCCCAGCATTTT	CASSESGLNQPQHF	.	TRBV2	TRBJ1-5	14	.
TGTGCCAGCAGTAATTGGGCAGGTGCGACAGATACGCAGTATTTT	CASSNWAGATDTQYF	many	TRBV12-3/TRBV12-4	TRBJ2-3	15	.
TGCGCCAGCAGCCAAGATCCTATGGGGGCCGATGGCTACACCTTC	CASSQDPMGADGYTF	many	TRBV4-1	TRBJ1-2	15	.
TGCAGTGCTAGAGATTCGGCAGGCTCTTACTATGGCTACACCTTC	CSARDSAGSYYGYTF	.	TRBV20-1	TRBJ1-2	15	.
TGTGCCAGCAGCCCCTGGACTAGAGCTTCTTGGTACGAGCAGTACTTC	CASSPWTRASWYEQYF	many	TRBV28	TRBJ2-7	16	TRBD2
TGTGCCAGCTCCCGGGGGAACACTGAAGCTTTCTTT	CASSRGNTEAFF	many	TRBV9	TRBJ1-1	12	.
TGTGCCAGCAGCGCCGGGACTAGTCATGAACCCGGGGAGCTGTTTTTT	CASSAGTSHEPGELFF	many	TRBV9	TRBJ2-2	16	TRBD2
TGCGCCAGCAGCCGGTTAGGAGGGCTAGTATCGTCTGGGGCCAACGTCCTGACTTTC	CASSRLGGLVSSGANVLTF	.	TRBV5-1	TRBJ2-6	19	.
TGTGCCAGCAGCTTAGTCAGGGGAATGCCTGAAGCTTTCTTT	CASSLVRGMPEAFF	many	TRBV7-9	TRBJ1-1	14	.
TGCAGTGCACCAACTAGCGGGAGTTACCCAGATACGCAGTATTTT	CSAPTSGSYPDTQYF	many	TRBV20-1	TRBJ2-3	15	TRBD2
TGTGCCAGCAGTCCCGACGAGATTTTGGGGAGTAACTATGGCTACACCTTC	CASSPDEILGSNYGYTF	few	TRBV27	TRBJ1-2	17	.
TGTGCCAGCAGCCACGAGCCCGGATACGAGCAGTACTTC	CASSHEPGYEQYF	few	TRBV7-6	TRBJ2-7	13	.
TGTGCCAGCAGCTTAGCCGGCGGGAGCTCCTACGAGCAGTACTTC	CASSLAGGSSYEQYF	many	TRBV7-8	TRBJ2-7	15	TRBD2
TGCAGTGGCCAGGAGACAGGGGGTGTTTTTATGAACACTGAAGCTTTCTTT	CSGQETGGVFMNTEAFF	once	TRBV20-1	TRBJ1-1	17	TRBD1
TGTGCCAGCAGCCAAGGCTTGACAGGCTATAGCTCCTACAATGAGCAGTTCTTC	CASSQGLTGYSSYNEQFF	.	TRBV14	TRBJ2-1	18	.
TGCAGCGTTGAAGTCCGCGGGGGGTTAACCTACGAGCAGTACTTC	CSVEVRGGLTYEQYF	many	TRBV29-1	TRBJ2-7	15	TRBD2
TGCAGTGCTAGAGCGCAGCGGGAGGGATTTCTACGGCAGTATTTT	CSARAQREGFLRQYF	few	TRBV20-1	TRBJ2-3	15	TRBD2
TGTGCCAGCAGCTCCATCATCAGGGGGCAGCACGAGCAGTACTTC	CASSSIIRGQHEQYF	few	TRBV11-2	TRBJ2-7	15	TRBD1
TGCAGCGTTGTACAGGGTAGGAATCTCTACGAGCAGTACTTC	CSVVQGRNLYEQYF	many	TRBV29-1	TRBJ2-7	14	.
TGTGCCAGCTCGGCCGGGACAGGGACGGAAGAGCAGTACTTC	CASSAGTGTEEQYF	.	TRBV18	TRBJ2-7	14	TRBD1
TGTGCCAGCAGCTTGGCGCGGGGGCACGGGCCCCAAGAGACCCAGTACTTC	CASSLARGHGPQETQYF	.	TRBV5-8	TRBJ2-5	17	.
TGTGCCACCGGAGCGGGGGGATCGTACAATGAGCAGTTCTTC	CATGAGGSYNEQFF	many	TRBV24-1	TRBJ2-1	14	TRBD2
TGTGCCACCAGTGATTTGCCAGGGGACAATGAGCAGTTCTTC	CATSDLPGDNEQFF	many	TRBV24-1	TRBJ2-1	14	.
TGTGCCAGCAGTTTAGTACTGGACGCCTACGAGCAGTACTTC	CASSLVLDAYEQYF	many	TRBV28	TRBJ2-7	14	.
TGTGCCAGCAGCCCTCGGGACTCCCTGGAGACCCAGTACTTC	CASSPRDSLETQYF	many	TRBV7-9	TRBJ2-5	14	.
TGCAGCGTTGACCAGGGGGCCCACGAGCAGTACTTC	CSVDQGAHEQYF	many	TRBV29-1	TRBJ2-7	12	TRBD1
TGCAGCGTCCAACAGATGAACACTGAAGCTTTCTTT	CSVQQMNTEAFF	many	TRBV29-1	TRBJ1-1	12	.
TGTGCCAGCAGTTACTCGGGGAATCCCACCGGTTTCGAGCAGTACTTC	CASSYSGNPTGFEQYF	many	TRBV6-5	TRBJ2-7	16	.
TGCGCCAGCAGCCAAGATCTCGAAGCGGGAGTCTACGAGCAGTACTTC	CASSQDLEAGVYEQYF	many	TRBV4-3	TRBJ2-7	16	TRBD2
TGTGCCAGCAGCGTAGCCCCTTTCACCGCGACAGCCTACAATGAAAAACTGTTTTTT	CASSVAPFTATAYNEKLFF	few	TRBV9	TRBJ1-4	19	.
TGCAGTGCTAGAGTTAGCGGGACCCAAGAGACCCAGTACTTC	CSARVSGTQETQYF	few	TRBV20-1	TRBJ2-5	14	TRBD2
TGTGCCATCAGTTTAGATACAGACAGGGGGGTCTCCTACGAGCAGTACTTC	CAISLDTDRGVSYEQYF	many	TRBV10-3	TRBJ2-7	17	TRBD1
TGTGCCAGCAGCCTCGGGGGAATGAATGAGCAGTTCTTC	CASSLGGMNEQFF	many	TRBV11-1	TRBJ2-1	13	.
TGTGCCAGCAGTTCCCAGTGGGCGGGAGTCCCGGGGGAGCTGTTTTTT	CASSSQWAGVPGELFF	many	TRBV6-5	TRBJ2-2	16	TRBD2
TGTGCCAGCAGTTGGTGGGGAGAAGCGGCTGGTTCACCCCTCCACTTT	CASSWWGEAAGSPLHF	.	TRBV6-2/TRBV6-3	TRBJ1-6	16	.
TGTGCCAGCAGCTTAGGACGGGACCTAGTATCCACAGATACGCAGTATTTT	CASSLGRDLVSTDTQYF	.	TRBV7-2	TRBJ2-3	17	.
TGTGCCAGCAGTTTGACAGGGCCCCCCTCCTACAATGAGCAGTTCTTC	CASSLTGPPSYNEQFF	few	TRBV12-3/TRBV12-4	TRBJ2-1	16	TRBD1
TGTGCCAGCAGAATTCCTACGCAGTATTTT	CASRIPTQYF	many	TRBV21-1	TRBJ2-3	10	.